The present T cell receptor (beta chain) was sequenced within a study of response to subunit inactivated influenza vaccine. Study results and limitations: Authors suggested each seasonal influenza vaccination recruits few new T cells.

TCRdb analysed the RT-PCR reads with MiXCR anew, one entry per CDR3 protein. This sample yields approximately 700,000 distinct CDR3 sequences, of which approximately 14% are seen a single time; 11% belongs to the top ten. Germline lookup yields CDR1 MNHNS and CDR2 SASEGT. This CDR3 contains 15 residues. V was trimmed by 6 bases and J by 7 bases, leaving 16 bases between them. Regarding this clonotype: Its antigen is undetermined.

The sample here was PBMCs from blood, taken approximately 13 days after vaccination. This chain uses TRBV6-1 with TRBJ1-6; D not certain. This receptor was identified in a man in his forties or fifties who received an inactivated influenza vaccine. The chain's CDR3 is CASRAPRGENSPLHF. Here the CDR3 DNA reads TGTGCCAGCAGGGCACCTCGTGGGGAAAATTCACCCCTCCACTTT.